The 4 T cell receptor beta chains in this list originate from one sample, sequenced in a study of blood T cells in healthy people across ages. Then a second PCR, running roughly 7 to 11 cycles, was carried out with a sample-barcoded 5' primer and a J-beta primer mix. MiXCR, applied by TCRdb to the 5' RACE reads, yields one record per CDR3 protein. The profile shows fewer than 750,000 distinct CDR3 sequences, around half of them singletons. Sequencing input: blood. These receptor sequences come from a man of 80 years or more in good health.

This clonotype was seen only a few times. This chain links TRBV7-3 with TRBJ1-1, with a weak D call TRBD1 (6 bases). This CDR3 spans 17 amino acids. Germline lookup yields CDR1 SGHTA and CDR2 FQGTGA. V was trimmed by 1 base and J by 1 base, leaving 16 bases between them. The CDR3 region is CASSLRPLQGTNTEAFF. CDR3 bases: TGTGCCAGCAGCTTAAGGCCCCTCCAGGGGACGAACACTGAAGCTTTCTTT.

This clonotype appeared a few times. V gene TRBV7-2 combines with J gene TRBJ1-6, with 10 bases aligning to TRBD1. The CDR3 length is 15 residues. Germline CDR1 SGHTA, CDR2 FQGNSA. J gave up 7 bases and V 4 bases, and 4 bases lay outside the gene matches. The CDR3 DNA sequence: TGTGCCAGCAGCTATAGGACAGGGGGAAATTCACCCCTCCACTTT. Its translation is CASSYRTGGNSPLHF.

The chain joins TRBV12-3 or TRBV12-4 to TRBJ2-3; D uncertain. The CDR3 is 17 amino acids. V was clipped by 5 bases and J by 5 bases, with 23 bases between them. The CDR3 reads CASSPQAPTTRQDTQYF. The DNA for the CDR3 is TGTGCCAGCAGTCCCCAAGCACCGACAACAAGGCAAGATACGCAGTATTTT.

The rearrangement uses TRBV7-2 and TRBJ2-7; 10 bases are shared with TRBD2. CDR3 length: 15 residues. J gave up 5 bases and V 0 bases, and 4 bases lay outside the gene matches. CDR1 is SGHTA, CDR2 FQGNSA, per germline. This CDR3 reads CASSLAPLAGDEQYF. The CDR3 DNA follows: TGTGCCAGCAGCTTAGCTCCCCTAGCGGGAGACGAGCAGTACTTC.